This T cell receptor (beta chain) was identified in a study of blood T cell repertoires in COVID-19. The wider study: Samples came from the United States, Italy and Spain, spanning acute and convalescent COVID-19. Nucleic acid was either cDNA or gDNA, and it came from T cells, B-cell-depleted T cells, or PBMCs.

This clone was seen a handful of times. Original processing notes: Estimation of nucleated cell counts was performed using reference gene primer amplification. Generated by immunoSEQ multiplex PCR, the TCRdb table keeps only in-frame clones and is missing some. V and J calls and clone size follow that table, whereas D and trimming were derived from the DNA. In the table there are under 150,000 clones, 81% of which are singletons. This clonotype originated in a man aged 50 to 59 with acute or convalescent COVID-19. The sample consisted of peripheral blood.

CDR3 sequence: CASSSSGGPGDEQFF. The DNA for the CDR3 is TGTGCCAGCAGTTCCAGCGGGGGCCCCGGGGATGAGCAGTTCTTC. The V and J genes are TRBV7-3 and TRBJ2-1; 8 bases map to TRBD2. This CDR3 has 15 amino acids. Germline V gives CDR1 SGHTA, CDR2 FQGTGA. With 6 bases clipped from V and 8 bases from J, the junction kept 12 bases outside the gene matches.